These 27 T cell receptor beta chains originate from one sample sequenced in a study of T cell repertoires in cytomegalovirus infection. A single record per CDR3 protein comes from TCRdb applying MiXCR to the reads. Found here are around 540,000 distinct CDR3 sequences, about 33% of them singletons; the top ten hold roughly a sixth. These receptors' antigens are unknown. The material was cultured PBMCs, obtained from culture after CMV antigen stimulation. These receptors originate from a human donor in good health (CMV status not recorded). Some clones in this sample may be carry-over from other donors' samples.

The chain recombines TRBV7-9 with TRBJ1-1; D unresolved. V was cut by 5 bases and J by 11 bases, with 15 bases left in between. Germline V CDR1 and CDR2: SEHNR, FQNEAQ (reference sequence). The CDR3 extends over 12 amino acids. CDR3: CASSPGSVSAFF. The CDR3 coding sequence is TGTGCCAGCAGCCCGGGATCGGTATCGGCTTTCTTT.

The V and J genes are TRBV19 and TRBJ1-1; 11 positions match TRBD1. From germline, CDR1 is LNHDA and CDR2 SQIVND (reference sequence). After removal of 8 bases from V and 0 bases from J, the junction contained 5 bases not matched to a gene. The CDR3 length is 15 residues. Written as DNA, the CDR3 is TGTGCCAGTCTCAGGACAGGGGGCTTGAACACTGAAGCTTTCTTT. Translated: CASLRTGGLNTEAFF. Full variable domain (rest looked up from reference TRBV19 and TRBJ1-1): DGGITQSPKYLFRKEGQNVTLSCEQNLNHDAMYWYRQDPGQGLRLIYYSQIVNDFQKGDIAEGYSVSREKKESFPLTVTSAQKNPTAFYLCASLRTGGLNTEAFFGQGTRLTVV.

At least ten counts were recorded for this clonotype. The chain recombines TRBV20-1 with TRBJ1-5, with D tentatively TRBD1 (5 bases). Trimming took off 5 bases at V and 3 bases at J, with 17 bases between the two ends. The CDR3 totals 15 residues. CDR1 is DFQATT and CDR2 is SNEGSKA in the germline V gene (reference sequence). This chain's CDR3 is CSAWSNRGINQPQHF. CDR3 nucleotides: TGCAGTGCTTGGTCTAACCGGGGGATCAATCAGCCCCAGCATTTT.

This clonotype appeared many times. The chain employs TRBV7-2 and TRBJ1-1; the match to TRBD1 covers 8 bases. Germline V CDR1 and CDR2: SGHTA, FQGNSA. The CDR3 length is 17 residues. Trimming took 0 bases from V and 6 from J; bases not matched to a gene: 12. CDR3: CASSLARRTGFWPEAFF. CDR3 nucleotides: TGTGCCAGCAGCTTAGCGCGGCGGACAGGGTTTTGGCCTGAAGCTTTCTTT.

The CDR3 region is CASSFTAGVDGELFF. In DNA form, the CDR3 reads TGTGCCAGCAGTTTTACGGCGGGAGTGGACGGGGAGCTGTTTTTT. The rearrangement joins TRBV12-3 or TRBV12-4 to TRBJ2-2; 7 bases line up with TRBD2. The CDR3 spans 15 residues. The V segment lost 3 bases and the J segment 7 bases; nucleotides outside the gene matches: 8.

This clonotype was seen at least ten times. The chain employs TRBV7-3 and TRBJ2-1; D is unresolved. The ends were cut back, 2 bases at V and 1 base at J, with 9 bases in the middle. The CDR3 loop spans 15 amino acids. Germline CDR1 reads SGHTA; CDR2 reads FQGTGA. The CDR3 loop reads CASSLPSTSYNEQFF. The CDR3, as DNA: TGTGCCAGCAGCTTACCTAGTACATCCTACAATGAGCAGTTCTTC.

The CDR3 DNA is TGTGCCAGTAGTATAATGGGACTTTACAATGAGCAGTTCTTC. It yields the protein CASSIMGLYNEQFF. The chain uses TRBV19 and TRBJ2-1; a weak D match, TRBD2 (6 bases). The V end lost 2 bases, the J end lost 4 bases, and 9 bases lay between the germline ends. The CDR3 is made up of 14 amino acids. CDR1 is LNHDA and CDR2 is SQIVND in the germline V gene (reference sequence).

This clonotype was seen more than once but under ten times. V gene TRBV10-3 combines with J gene TRBJ1-1; D gene unclear. In germline, CDR1 is ENHRY, CDR2 SYGVKD. Between the trimmed V and J ends, which lost 7 bases and 4 bases, there was a span of 13 bases. The CDR3 covers 13 residues. The CDR3 reads CAIKSRSTTEAFF. CDR3 nucleotide sequence: TGTGCCATCAAGTCAAGATCAACCACTGAAGCTTTCTTT.

DNA for the CDR3: TGTGCCAGCAGTTTAAGGGATACAGGGACTGAAGCTTTCTTT. Protein sequence: CASSLRDTGTEAFF. This rearrangement joins TRBV12-3 or TRBV12-4 to TRBJ1-1; TRBD1 might be the D (6 bases). The ends were cut back, 2 bases at V and 5 bases at J, with 12 bases in the middle. The CDR3 is 14 amino acids.

This clonotype turned up a few times. The chain uses TRBV7-2 and TRBJ2-5; perhaps TRBD1 as D (5 bases). V was clipped by 5 bases and J by 7 bases, with 11 bases between them. This CDR3 spans 12 amino acids. Per germline, CDR1 SGHTA and CDR2 FQGNSA. CDR3 sequence: CASSGALGTQYF. Here the CDR3 DNA reads TGTGCCAGCAGCGGGGCCCTCGGGACCCAGTACTTC.

The chain is built from TRBV18 and TRBJ1-2; D may be TRBD1 (6 bases). Per germline, CDR1 KGHSH and CDR2 LQKENI. This CDR3 has 15 residues. Trimming pared 6 bases from V and 0 bases from J, leaving 14 bases between. The CDR3 is CASSSDSSANYGYTF. The CDR3 DNA sequence: TGTGCCAGCTCGTCGGACAGCAGCGCTAACTATGGCTACACCTTC. Full variable domain (remainder filled in from reference TRBV18 and TRBJ1-2): NAGVMQNPRHLVRRRGQEARLRCSPMKGHSHVYWYRQLPEEGLKFMVYLQKENIIDESGMPKERFSAEFPKEGPSILRIQQVVRGDSAAYFCASSSDSSANYGYTFGSGTRLTVV.

This clonotype was detected a few times. This chain uses TRBV10-3 with TRBJ2-1, with TRBD2 identical over 9 bases. The germline V gene has CDR1 ENHRY and CDR2 SYGVKD. J lost 5 bases, V lost 4 bases, and 3 bases had no gene match. The CDR3 is 14 residues long. The DNA for the CDR3 is TGTGCCATCAGTGGACTAGCGGCTAACAATGAGCAGTTCTTC. Protein: CAISGLAANNEQFF.

V and J are TRBV28 and TRBJ2-2; D possibly matches TRBD1 or TRBD2 (6 bases each). The CDR3 runs 15 residues. V shed 6 bases and J shed 1 base, with 12 bases lying between them. From germline, CDR1 is MDHEN and CDR2 SYDVKM. The CDR3 protein is CASRIGGGNTGELFF. For the CDR3, the DNA is TGTGCCAGCAGGATAGGGGGAGGGAACACCGGGGAGCTGTTTTTT.

This clonotype has just a few counts. The rearrangement joins TRBV4-3 to TRBJ2-7; 8 nucleotides match TRBD2. The junction had 7 bases not matched to a gene; V was cut back by 0 bases and J by 3 bases. The CDR3 covers 16 residues. Germline CDR1 is LGHNA and CDR2 is YSLEER. CDR3 amino acids: CASSQDRASGLYEQYV. The CDR3 nucleotides are TGCGCCAGCAGCCAAGATCGGGCTAGCGGGCTCTACGAGCAGTACGTC.

This clonotype was counted only a few times. The chain is built from TRBV7-8 and TRBJ1-1; 8 nucleotides align to TRBD1. Germline-derived CDR1 and CDR2 are SGHVS and FQNEAQ. The CDR3 has 14 residues. V shed 5 bases, J shed 3 bases, and the junction held 5 bases outside the gene matches. CDR3 loop: CASSHSGGDTEAFF. Here the CDR3 DNA reads TGTGCCAGCAGCCACTCAGGGGGCGACACTGAAGCTTTCTTT. Using reference TRBV7-8 and TRBJ1-1 for the parts outside the CDR3, the full variable domain is GAGVSQSPRYKVAKRGQDVALRCDPISGHVSLFWYQQALGQGPEFLTYFQNEAQLDKSGLPSDRFFAERPEGSVSTLKIQRTQQEDSAVYLCASSHSGGDTEAFFGQGTRLTVV.

The rearrangement joins TRBV20-1 to TRBJ1-4; no clear D. The CDR3 length is 13 residues. Deletions cut 7 bases from V and 5 bases from J, with 14 bases between. Germline V CDR1 and CDR2: DFQATT, SNEGSKA (reference sequence). CDR3 sequence (DNA): TGCAGTGTCCGTGACGGCCTAAATGAAAAACTGTTTTTT. Translated: CSVRDGLNEKLFF.

The chain joins TRBV4-1 to TRBJ2-2; tentatively, D is TRBD2 (5 bases). The V gene's germline CDR1 is MGHRA and CDR2 YSYEKL. The CDR3 has 13 residues. Trimming removed 0 bases from V and 9 bases from J, with 8 bases in between. The CDR3 sequence is CASSQEERWELFF. CDR3 sequence (DNA): TGCGCCAGCAGCCAAGAGGAGCGGTGGGAGCTGTTTTTT.

This clonotype was seen only once. The V call is TRBV19, the J call TRBJ2-2; tentative D call: TRBD2 (6 bases). The CDR3 runs to 15 residues. From germline, CDR1 is LNHDA and CDR2 SQIVND (reference sequence). V lost 7 bases to trimming and J lost 1 base, with 13 bases between them. The CDR3 loop reads CASISGGVNTGELFF. CDR3 bases: TGTGCCAGTATCAGTGGAGGGGTGAACACCGGGGAGCTGTTTTTT.

The V gene is TRBV6-6, the J gene TRBJ1-5; D is possibly TRBD1 (6 bases). The CDR3 covers 16 residues. The germline V gene has CDR1 MNHNY and CDR2 SVGAGI (reference sequence). Trimming removed 1 base at V and 7 bases at J, with 17 bases between. CDR3 DNA: TGTGCCAGCAGTTACTTTCAACAGGGTCCGGGGCAGCCCCAGCATTTT. Its protein product is CASSYFQQGPGQPQHF.

There are a few counts of this clonotype. The chain couples TRBV12-3 or TRBV12-4 to TRBJ1-1, with 11 bases identical to TRBD1. The CDR3 loop spans 14 amino acids. V shed 7 bases and J 4 bases; nucleotides not matched to a gene: 5. The CDR3 is CASTRTGGVTEAFF. The CDR3 region has the DNA TGTGCCAGCACCCGGACAGGGGGCGTCACTGAAGCTTTCTTT.

The chain recombines TRBV12-3 or TRBV12-4 with TRBJ2-5, with D perhaps matching TRBD2 (5 bases). The CDR3 length is 14 residues. The V end lost 3 bases, the J end lost 5 bases, and 13 bases lay between the germline ends. CDR3 bases: TGTGCCAGCAGTTTTGGGAATAGGAGGGAGACCCAGTACTTC. Protein sequence: CASSFGNRRETQYF.

Notes on this clonotype: A read error may produce the germline difference seen at one junction end. The chain uses TRBV19 and TRBJ1-5; tentative D call: TRBD1 (5 bases). The CDR3 runs to 13 residues. Germline assignment: CDR1 LNHDA and CDR2 SQIVND (reference sequence). The CDR3, as DNA: TGTGCCAGCTGTGGATGGGGCAACCAGCCCCAGCATTTT. This codes for CASCGWGNQPQHF.

This clonotype was found many times. V usage is TRBV7-2 and J usage is TRBJ2-1, with TRBD2 matching over 12 bases. The CDR3 runs 15 residues. Germline V gives CDR1 SGHTA, CDR2 FQGNSA. With 5 bases clipped from V and 5 bases from J, the junction kept 4 bases outside the gene matches. The CDR3 nucleotides are TGTGCCAGCAGCCAAGGACTAGCGGGAAACAATGAGCAGTTCTTC. It translates to CASSQGLAGNNEQFF.

The chain is built from TRBV25-1 and TRBJ1-1; D might be TRBD1 (6 bases). Trimming removed 6 bases at V and 1 base at J, with 21 bases between. The germline V gene encodes CDR1 MGHDK and CDR2 SYGVNS. This CDR3 is 17 amino acids long. The CDR3 sequence: CASSVYNRDKKNTEAFF. In nucleotides, the CDR3 is TGTGCCAGCAGCGTATATAATCGGGACAAAAAGAACACTGAAGCTTTCTTT.

The sample holds a few counts of this clonotype. This chain links TRBV19 with TRBJ2-7; 7 bases agree with TRBD2. V lost 3 bases to trimming and J lost 9 bases; unmatched junction nucleotides: 11. CDR1 and CDR2 from the germline V gene are LNHDA and SQIVND (reference sequence). The CDR3 is 14 residues long. CDR3 in amino acids: CASSIRDYPGRQYF. The CDR3 coding sequence is TGTGCCAGTAGTATTCGGGACTACCCAGGGCGGCAGTACTTC.

The chain is built from TRBV7-2 and TRBJ2-3; D not resolved. V was pared by 6 bases and J by 2 bases, with 9 bases between. Germline-derived CDR1 and CDR2 are SGHTA and FQGNSA. The CDR3 totals 13 residues. CDR3 loop: CASSRLLTDTQYF. In nucleotides, the CDR3 is TGTGCCAGCAGTCGCCTGCTCACAGATACGCAGTATTTT.

The chain employs TRBV20-1 and TRBJ2-2; TRBD2 matches at 10 bases. Germline CDR1 DFQATT, CDR2 SNEGSKA (reference sequence). V dropped 2 bases and J dropped 3; count of bases not matched to a gene: 0. CDR3 length equals 14 residues. CDR3 bases: TGCAGTGCTAGACTAGCGGGAGACACCGGGGAGCTGTTTTTT. Amino acids: CSARLAGDTGELFF.